This section outlines one T cell receptor (beta chain) sequence together with its context. Sequencing targeted TCR beta in blood CD8+ and CD4+ T cells. The multiple sclerosis controls consisted of treatment-naive patients with relapsing-remitting disease, either stable or active. The data originate from a study of CD8 T cells in Susac syndrome. Reverse transcription of roughly 0.5 to 1 ug RNA was performed with random hexamers. Across 54 Vbeta and 13 Jbeta, immunoSEQ multiplex PCR amplified TCR beta CDR3. TCRdb reanalysed the immunoSEQ multiplex PCR reads using MiXCR and keeps one entry per CDR3 protein. The sample includes around 180,000 distinct CDR3 sequences, around 93% of them seen just once. The CDR3 is 16 residues long. Trimming pared 1 base from V and 0 bases from J, leaving 7 bases between. Germline V CDR1 and CDR2: SGHAT, FQNNGV.

The genes are TRBV11-2 and TRBJ2-6; D remains unclear. The receptor was derived from a human donor with multiple sclerosis. The sample taken for sequencing was CD4+ T cells from PBMCs. The CDR3 DNA sequence: TGTGCCAGCAGCTTAGGTTGGGACTCTGGGGCCAACGTCCTGACTTTC. Amino acid sequence: CASSLGWDSGANVLTF.